These 2 T cell receptor beta chains were all obtained from the same sample, sequenced in a study of control samples from healthy donors and cancer patients. TCRdb's table, derived via immunoSEQ multiplex PCR, lists solely in-frame clones and lacks some. In the table there are 150,000 to 200,000 clones, 85% to 95% of which are singletons. Sequences were obtained from blood. These receptors all stem from a woman aged 18-29 years in good health.

V usage is TRBV4-3 and J usage is TRBJ2-7; weak D call: TRBD2 (7 bases). Trimming removed 1 base at V and 6 bases at J, with 22 bases between. This CDR3 has 17 residues. The V gene's germline CDR1 is LGHNA and CDR2 YSLEER. CDR3 amino acids: CASSQGGALGRGGEQYF. Written as DNA, the CDR3 is TGCGCCAGCAGCCAAGGGGGGGCCCTAGGGAGGGGCGGCGAGCAGTACTTC.

The chain links TRBV24-1 to TRBJ2-3, with D possibly TRBD2 on 5 matching bases. V was pared by 3 bases and J by 4 bases, with 13 bases between. Germline V gene data show CDR1 as KGHDR and CDR2 as SFDVKD. CDR3 size: 15 residues. Written as DNA, the CDR3 is TGTGCCACCAGTGATACACAAAGCGGTGCAGATACGCAGTATTTT. This gives the protein CATSDTQSGADTQYF.